The rows below give T cell receptor beta chains drawn from one sample of a study of blood T cell repertoires in COVID-19. Produced via immunoSEQ multiplex PCR; TCRdb's table is partial and in-frame only. The repertoire has about 150,000 clones, under 90% of them found once; the top ten carry more than 5.5%. The sample comprised PBMCs or T cells enriched from blood (not recorded which). These receptors were collected from a man aged 50-60 years who had recovered from COVID-19. CDR3s include the opening cysteine and the closing phenylalanine or tryptophan. Fields, in order: V gene, CDR3 protein.

TRBV19 | CAAGTGANQPQHF
TRBV5-1 | CASSLQGKLNTEAFF
TRBV2 | CASRPQGISNQPQHF
TRBV6-1 | CASSESMGVGAEKLFF
TRBV4-2 | CASSQDILAGQADTQYF
TRBV7-8 | CASFWSGTGELGYTF
TRBV5-1 | CASSLSGTPANTEAFF
TRBV7-6 | CASSLQGLGETQYF
TRBV13 | CASSLEGQTTGELFF
TRBV3-1/TRBV3-2 | CASSHLLDRTTNYGYTF
TRBV6-5 | CASRGTGNQPQHF
TRBV19 | CASSRVPGQGLNEKLFF
TRBV14 | CASSQVSYYGYTF
TRBV6-5 | CASSPRGPGYGYTF
TRBV12-3/TRBV12-4 | CASSTGTAYEQYF
TRBV19 | CASSVQGLNTEAFF
TRBV19 | CASSISAGKDSNQPQHF
TRBV5-6 | CASSLGGGRFQPQHF
TRBV3-1/TRBV3-2 | CASSQSGGGAPRPYF
TRBV19 | CASSQELSGSGNTIYF
TRBV5-1 | CASSPDGHPSSYEQYF
TRBV7-3 | CASSSRSGGATQYF
TRBV19 | CASSVWERLYSYNEQFF
TRBV19 | CASERQGSIWGYTF
TRBV2 | CASSGVGARLGTEAFF
TRBV5-1 | CASSLYGDSGNTIYF
TRBV9 | CASSPGEVYGYTF
TRBV7-3 | CASSLEPGGSEQYF
TRBV7-3 | CASSLVAGGTETQYF
TRBV27 | CASSLGQGNYGYTF
TRBV19 | CASSIGLAGGQETQYF
TRBV10-3 | CAISYGGDEQFF
TRBV7-2 | CASSLEGGNYEQYF